This T cell receptor (beta chain) was found in a study of T cell repertoires in cytomegalovirus infection. Turning to the study itself: Indicated by public TCR beta signatures were CMV infection and matching HLA type. Whole-study findings and limits: Based on cumulative public TCR beta family frequency, carriers of CMV plus the relevant HLA were identified.

This CDR3 has 13 residues. CDR1 is MNHEY, CDR2 SMNVEV, per germline (reference sequence). V lost 5 bases and J 5 bases, leaving 12 bases between the germline ends. This clonotype occurred a few times. Its antigen is as yet unknown. TCRdb independently ran MiXCR on the reads; one entry per CDR3 protein. The profile shows 650,000 to 900,000 distinct CDR3 sequences, approximately 32% of them singletons. The TCR originated in a human donor in good health (CMV status not recorded). Some clones in this sample may be carry-over from other donors' samples. This sequence joins TRBV27 and TRBJ1-2, with unresolved D. The sequencing here drew on cultured CD8+ T cells from PBMCs, taken from culture after CMV antigen stimulation. CDR3 sequence: CASSMNSPYGYTF. CDR3 bases: TGTGCCAGCAGTATGAACAGCCCTTATGGCTACACCTTC.